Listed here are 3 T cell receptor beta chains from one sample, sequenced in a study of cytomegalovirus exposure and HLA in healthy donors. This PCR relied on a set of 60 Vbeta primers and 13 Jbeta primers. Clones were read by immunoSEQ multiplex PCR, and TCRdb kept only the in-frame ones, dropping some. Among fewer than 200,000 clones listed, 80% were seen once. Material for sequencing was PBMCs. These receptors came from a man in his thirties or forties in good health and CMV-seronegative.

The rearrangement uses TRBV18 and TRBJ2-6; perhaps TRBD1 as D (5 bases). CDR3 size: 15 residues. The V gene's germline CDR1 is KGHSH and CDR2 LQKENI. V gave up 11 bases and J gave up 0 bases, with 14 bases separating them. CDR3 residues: CASNIDSSGANVLTF. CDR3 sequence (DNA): TGTGCCTCGAATATAGACAGCTCTGGGGCCAACGTCCTGACTTTC.

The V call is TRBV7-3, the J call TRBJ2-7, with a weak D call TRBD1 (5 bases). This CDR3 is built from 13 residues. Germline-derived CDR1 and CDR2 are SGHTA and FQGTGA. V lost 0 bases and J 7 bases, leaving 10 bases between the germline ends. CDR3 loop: CASSLTRSGEQYF. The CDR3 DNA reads TGTGCCAGCAGCTTAACCCGGTCAGGGGAGCAGTACTTC.

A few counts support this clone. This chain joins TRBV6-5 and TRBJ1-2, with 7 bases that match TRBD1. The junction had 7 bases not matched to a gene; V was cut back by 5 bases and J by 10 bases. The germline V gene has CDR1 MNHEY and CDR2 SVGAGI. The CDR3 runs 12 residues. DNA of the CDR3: TGTGCCAGCAGTCGAACAGGGGCCACCTACACCTTC. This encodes CASSRTGATYTF.